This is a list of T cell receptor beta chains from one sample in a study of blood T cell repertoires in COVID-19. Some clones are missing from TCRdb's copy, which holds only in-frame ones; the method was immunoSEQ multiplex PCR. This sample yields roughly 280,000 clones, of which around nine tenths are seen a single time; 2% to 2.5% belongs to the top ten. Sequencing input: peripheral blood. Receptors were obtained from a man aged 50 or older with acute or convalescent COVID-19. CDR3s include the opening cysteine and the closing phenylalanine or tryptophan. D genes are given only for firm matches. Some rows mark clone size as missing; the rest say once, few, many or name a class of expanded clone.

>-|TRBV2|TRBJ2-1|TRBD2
TGTGCCAGACCCGCCGGAGGACTAGCCTCCTACAATGAGCAGTTCTTC
CARPAGGLASYNEQFF
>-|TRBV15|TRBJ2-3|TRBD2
TGTGCCACCAGCTTAGGGGCTAGCGGGGTCAGGGGCACAGATACGCAGTATTTT
CATSLGASGVRGTDTQYF
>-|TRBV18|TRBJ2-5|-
TGTGCCAGCTCACCACCGCAGGGGGGCGAAGAGACCCAGTACTTC
CASSPPQGGEETQYF
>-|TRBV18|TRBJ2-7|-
TGTGCCAGCTCACCACCACGGGGAATACCCTACGAGCAGTACTTC
CASSPPRGIPYEQYF
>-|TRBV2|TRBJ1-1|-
TGTGCCAGCGGTGCAGACGGGTTGATGAACACTGAAGCTTTCTTT
CASGADGLMNTEAFF
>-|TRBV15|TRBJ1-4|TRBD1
TGTGCCACCAGCAAGGACAGGGGGGAAAAACTGTTTTTT
CATSKDRGEKLFF
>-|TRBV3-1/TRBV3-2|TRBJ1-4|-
TGTGCCAGCAGCCAAGCGGGACATCCCTCAACTAATGAAAAACTGTTTTTT
CASSQAGHPSTNEKLFF
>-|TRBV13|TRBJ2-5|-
TGTGCCAGCAGCTTGGGGGGGCGAGAGACCCAGTACTTC
CASSLGGRETQYF
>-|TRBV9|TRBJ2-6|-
TGTGCCAGCAGCTTCGCAGGATCTGGGGCCAACGTCCTGACTTTC
CASSFAGSGANVLTF
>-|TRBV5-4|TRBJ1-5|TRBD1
TGTGCCAGCAGCGACGGGACAGATCAGCCCCAGCATTTT
CASSDGTDQPQHF
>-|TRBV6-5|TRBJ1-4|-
TGTGCCAGCCGAAAACTAAACCCAAAAAATGAAAAACTGTTTTTT
CASRKLNPKNEKLFF
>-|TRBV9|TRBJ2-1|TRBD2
TGTGCCAGCAGCGTAGCTCCCAGCGGGGGGGGTGAGCAGTTCTTC
CASSVAPSGGGEQFF
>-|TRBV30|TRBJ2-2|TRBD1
TGTGCCTGGAGTGTAGGGGGCAAAGCCGGGGAGCTGTTTTTT
CAWSVGGKAGELFF
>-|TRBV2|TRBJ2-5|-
TGTGCCAGCAGTGAAAGAGGCCGGGAGACCCAGTACTTC
CASSERGRETQYF
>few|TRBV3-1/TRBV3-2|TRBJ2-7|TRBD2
TGTGCCAGCAGCCAAACTAGCGGGGGCCCCTACGAGCAGTACTTC
CASSQTSGGPYEQYF
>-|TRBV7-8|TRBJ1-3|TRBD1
TGTGCCAGCAGCTCAGACAGGGGCTCTCGCCCCATATATTTT
CASSSDRGSRPIYF
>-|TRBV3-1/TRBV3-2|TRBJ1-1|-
TGTGCCAGCAGCCTCGGGTTTTCGAACACTGAAGCTTTCTTT
CASSLGFSNTEAFF
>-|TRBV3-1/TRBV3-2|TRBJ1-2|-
TGTGCCAGCAGCCAATATGGTCAGGGAAACTATGGCTACACCTTC
CASSQYGQGNYGYTF
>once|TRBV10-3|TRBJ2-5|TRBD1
TGTGCCATCAGTGGCCGGACAGGGGGGCAAGAGACCCAGTACTTC
CAISGRTGGQETQYF
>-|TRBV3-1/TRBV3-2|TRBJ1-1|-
TGTGCCAGCAGCCCCAGGGTAGGAGTGAACACTGAAGCTTTCTTT
CASSPRVGVNTEAFF
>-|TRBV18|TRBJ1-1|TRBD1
TGTGCCAGCTCACCGGGACAGGGGAGGGCTGAAGCTTTCTTT
CASSPGQGRAEAFF
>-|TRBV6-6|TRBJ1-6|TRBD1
TGTGCCAGCACCCTATTAGGGGGCTCTAATTCACCCCTCCACTTT
CASTLLGGSNSPLHF
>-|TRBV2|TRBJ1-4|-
TGTGCCAGCACCACGAGGGGGACGAGGGAACGAAAACTGTTTTTT
CASTTRGTRERKLFF
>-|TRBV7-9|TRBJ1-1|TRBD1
TGTGCCAGCAGCTCCCAGACAGGGGTAGACACTGAAGCTTTCTTT
CASSSQTGVDTEAFF
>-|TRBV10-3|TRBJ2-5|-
TGTGCCATCAGTGGGTCTAGCATCTTAGCTTACCAAGAGACCCAGTACTTC
CAISGSSILAYQETQYF
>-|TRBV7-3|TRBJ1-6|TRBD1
TGTGCCAGCAGCCTCCAGGGGGATAATTCACCCCTCCACTTT
CASSLQGDNSPLHF
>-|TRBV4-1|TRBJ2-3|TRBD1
TGCGCCAGCAAATCGCAGGGACAGGGGGCTGAAGATACGCAGTATTTT
CASKSQGQGAEDTQYF
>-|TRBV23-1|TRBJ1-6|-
TGCGCCAGCAGTCAAACTGAGGTGTCGCAATCACCCCTCCACTTT
CASSQTEVSQSPLHF
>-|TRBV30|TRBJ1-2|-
TGTGCCTGGAGTGGGGGGCTCTATGGCTACACCTTC
CAWSGGLYGYTF
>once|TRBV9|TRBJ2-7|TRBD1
TGTGCCAGCAGCGAGGGGACAGGGGCAGGGTACGAGCAGTACTTC
CASSEGTGAGYEQYF
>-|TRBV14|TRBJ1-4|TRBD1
TGTGCCAGCAGCCCACGGACAGGGAATGAAAAACTGTTTTTT
CASSPRTGNEKLFF